This T cell receptor (beta chain) was profiled in a study of OX40 agonist ivuxolimab in advanced cancers. Whole-study findings and limits: Both CD4+ and CD8+ T cell populations in blood had undergone clonal expansion by week 6 at 0.1 to 3.0 mg/kg.

Sampling times: baseline, cycle 4 day 1, cycle 7 day 1. This clone came up once. Its antigen is still unknown. Germline assignment: CDR1 MDHEN and CDR2 SYDVKM. Deletions cut 9 bases from V and 2 bases from J, with 8 bases between. The CDR3 consists of 12 residues. Method: immunoSEQ multiplex PCR; TCRdb's copy keeps in-frame clones and lacks some. The sample shows 40,000 to 45,000 clones, roughly 86% of them seen only once. The source material was CD4+ or CD8+ T cells sorted from blood, sampled in a trial of the OX40 agonist ivuxolimab. The sequence derives from an adult with an advanced solid tumor such as melanoma, head and neck, liver or kidney cancer. This chain uses TRBV28 with TRBJ1-3; tentative D call: TRBD1 (5 bases). CDR3 sequence: CASTGAGNTIYF. In nucleotides, the CDR3 is TGTGCCAGTACGGGGGCTGGAAACACCATATATTTT.